This TCR beta chain appears in the sequencing data of a study of cytomegalovirus exposure and HLA in healthy donors. The CDR3 spans 14 residues. Germline CDR1 SGHTS, CDR2 YDEGEE. V was trimmed by 4 bases and J by 5 bases, leaving 15 bases between them. The PCR used 60 Vbeta and 13 Jbeta primers. Only in-frame clones appear in the TCRdb table, and some are missing; sequencing was by immunoSEQ multiplex PCR. The data show some 120,000 clones, with 82% seen just once and over 20% held by the top ten. The clonotype was recovered from a man aged 25-45 years in good health and CMV-seropositive. The sample was PBMCs. The chain carries TRBV5-8 and TRBJ2-5; D is possibly TRBD2 (6 bases). CDR3 loop: CASSRGSGWETQYF. CDR3 nucleotide sequence: TGTGCCAGCAGCCGGGGGTCCGGTTGGGAGACCCAGTACTTC.